The entry that follows covers one T cell receptor (beta chain) sequence. This clone's antigen is unknown. No clone much larger than this one lies a single base away; base qualities are absent. Libraries came from the immunoSEQ multiplex PCR assay. The multiplex PCR relied on a mix of 60 forward primers for TCR Vbeta segments and 13 reverse primers for TCR Jbeta segments. Amplification of the CDR3 region of rearranged TCR beta genes was performed with a multiplex PCR assay on genomic DNA. On the Illumina HiSeq System, the amplified TCR beta libraries were sequenced as 87-base-pair reads. On the authors' methods: A later analysis counted about 82 million unique TCR beta chains across the 666 repertoires, and 9 million to 14 million of these chains were shared by at least two donors. Raw reads were error-corrected and collapsed into unique sequences with a nearest-neighbor algorithm that merged closely related sequences to remove PCR and sequencing errors. Alignment of CDR3 sequences to IMGT reference sequences was used to assign V, D and J gene segments. For a sequence to be retained, a match of at least six nucleotides to both a V gene segment and a J gene segment was required. Rearrangements were called productive when the CDR3 lacked stop codons and stayed in frame with V and J; all others were non-productive. Following IMGT convention, CDR3 was defined as the stretch from the second conserved V-encoded cysteine to the conserved J-encoded phenylalanine. The earlier analysis of some 540 of the donors excluded any sequence lacking an unambiguous match to a single V gene segment. An earlier analysis of about 600 of the donors called V segments functional above 56.7% productive rearrangements and segregating when the between-donor standard deviation exceeded 5%. A statistical classification framework was built to diagnose cytomegalovirus status from the catalog of TCR beta chain sequences. A later analysis assigned V and J genes by comparing TCR nucleotide sequences with IMGT/GENE-DB human TR gene sequences. A later analysis assigned CDR3 sequences and most-parsimonious VDJ recombination scenarios with the TCRdist pipeline. A later analysis defined each TCR beta chain by its CDR3 amino acid sequence plus V-gene family, and excluded reads lacking a unique V-gene family. A later analysis removed over 500 highly shared, low-generation-probability nucleotide sequences to deal with suspected cross-contamination and a sequencing artifact. In a later analysis, a clonal expansion index for each public chain was calculated from normalized within-repertoire ranks of inferred template counts. In a later analysis, generation probabilities were computed using a VDJ recombination model fitted to out-of-frame rearrangements, and the results were checked against IGoR. In a later analysis, hypergeometric tests were used to score TCR-TCR, TCR-HLA and TCR-CMV co-occurrence, with a repertoire-size bias correction applied to TCR pairs. To estimate false discovery rates, a later analysis permuted the HLA or CMV assignments 20 times. A later analysis grouped co-occurring TCRs with DBSCAN, adding TCRdist sequence similarity when clustering within HLA-allele-positive subsets. For co-occurrence clustering, repertoires with fewer than 30,000 or more than 120,000 public chains were excluded, along with five or six repertoires with anomalous nucleotide sharing. In TCRdb, the immuneACCESS table is reduced to in-frame sequences with V and J assigned. These tables do not hold every clone; where another copy was compared, an unresolved V gene accounts for under half, and the others remain unexplained. The V and J calls and clone size were taken over from that table, and D and trimming were inferred from the DNA. The sample data list about 130,000 clones, and around 78% of these were observed just once. The ten largest account for roughly 4% of the sample.

The sample is drawn from a study of cytomegalovirus exposure and HLA in healthy donors (dated by TCRdb to about 2017). Concerning the study at large: An earlier analysis of roughly 570 of the donors reported 276 Gb of sequence data and 90 million to 120 million unique TCR beta sequences obtained from approximately 180 million T cells. A later genetic analysis used genome-wide SNP genotypes for about three fifths of the 666 donors, treating that subset as a discovery cohort. Using immunosequencing, the study profiled T cell repertoires from roughly 650 subjects and related those repertoires to cytomegalovirus serostatus. A later analysis re-analyzed previously published TCR beta repertoires from roughly 690 donors and added high-resolution HLA genotyping to study TCR occurrence patterns. Donor age, sex, ethnicity and CMV serostatus were compiled together with the repertoire data. The genetic ancestry cluster associated with self-reported Caucasian donors included around 76% of the roughly 400 genotyped donors. The study aimed to test whether cataloging public T cell receptors could reveal signatures of past pathogen exposure. Four or five DR-DQ haplotypes were handled as single units for association and clustering because linkage in the cohort was strong. To decide whether each TCR beta V gene segment behaved as functional or pseudogenic, an earlier analysis of nearly 600 of the donors relied on high-throughput TCR beta sequencing. Rather than using new phenotypic data, the later analysis identified candidate immune exposures from TCR beta sequences and from how often those sequences occurred across donors. Across about 380 genotyped donors of the cohort, an average of approximately 240,000 unique TCR beta nucleotide sequences per donor were sequenced, and roughly 20% of those sequences were non-productive. Typing coverage differed by locus: A, B, C, DRB1 and DQB1 were typed in roughly 629-630 donors, DQA1 in around 500, DPA1 in around 600, and DPB1 in 472. A separate validation cohort of about 110 different subjects was used in addition to the roughly 720-subject first cohort. The study combined high-throughput TCR immunosequencing, statistical association of individual TCRs with disease status, and machine learning to predict cytomegalovirus infection status. Class I and class II HLA loci were covered by the typing at four-digit resolution. Every discovery cohort repertoire had been produced on one sequencing platform. Roughly 300 gigabases of sequencing data and 91 million or so unique TCR sequences made up an early release that covered some 640 HLA-typed donors. Results the study describes overall, beyond this receptor: In a later analysis, HLA-associated TCR beta chains showed more clonal expansion and lower generation probabilities than non-associated chains that were equally common. In a later analysis, most CMV-associated TCR beta chains were found to appear HLA-restricted, with HLA associations seemingly driven largely by CMV exposure. Some IMGT-functional V segments, including TRBV6-2 and TRBV6-3, could not be told apart with the 87-base-pair reads, so those segments were excluded. Because HLA typing was unavailable for some donors at each locus, only the typed subset was used in association tests. Approximately 18 rarely observed V segments, including chromosome 9 orphons, were excluded from the earlier analysis of several hundred of the donors because counts were too low. The sequencing pipeline was judged likely to have produced a cluster of highly shared sequence variants as a technical artifact. In a later analysis, the rate of TCR association differed among HLA loci, with DRB1 alleles having the most associated TCRs and HLA-C alleles having the fewest. A few of the identified cytomegalovirus-associated TCR beta chains were confirmed in vitro to be specific for cytomegalovirus antigens. CMV serostatus was the only immune exposure information available for the cohort. In both the original and validation cohorts, the classifier was reported to diagnose cytomegalovirus status with high specificity and sensitivity. The cohort was sequenced for TCR beta chains only, and without alpha or paired-chain data the features that could be detected were limited. The study gave a list of around 170 TCR beta chains associated with cytomegalovirus. At a false discovery rate of 0.05, a later analysis linked around 17,000 TCR beta sequences to specific HLA alleles. Across donors, most TCR sequences were observed very rarely, whereas some public TCRs were present in many individuals. According to a later analysis, parvovirus B19, influenza, CMV and Epstein-Barr virus appeared linked to several top co-occurrence clusters. In an earlier analysis of some 540 of the donors, most TCR beta V segments appeared in productive rearrangements about 87% or about 30% of the time, broadly matching IMGT annotations. When HLA alleles, especially DR and DQ, strongly co-occurred, TCR associations were difficult to assign to individual alleles. A further reported finding was that TCR beta sequences accurately predicted the HLA-A and HLA-B alleles for most subjects in the first cohort. Correlated functional status among segregating V segments might be attributable to linkage disequilibrium, but an unknown experimental factor could not be ruled out. Sequencing depth was assumed to be roughly uniform across donors in the presence/absence analyses, though that assumption may not hold. In a later genetic analysis, fewer N-insertions in productive TCRs were reported among donors in an Asian-associated ancestry cluster than the roughly 710-donor mean. V-gene and J-gene trimming of TCR beta chains was associated with a missense DCLRE1C variant in a later genetic analysis, and the association was replicated in an independent cohort. According to the authors, the approach could potentially be generalized to other disease states and immunological phenotypes.

The cohort consisted of hundreds of healthy bone marrow donors. Cohort members were all nominally healthy when sampled, although unrecorded immune exposures were likely present. The donor was CMV seronegative and belonged to the group of over 300 seronegative cohort members. A peripheral blood sample was provided by each donor, and peripheral blood mononuclear cells were used for TCR beta sequencing. Genomic DNA extraction from the blood cell samples was performed with the Qiagen DNeasy Blood Extraction Kit. The CDR3 runs 14 amino acids, cysteine and phenylalanine included. Only CDR3 DNA remains: 42 bases, in frame from the first base. From a lookup of the germline V gene (reference sequence), CDR1 and CDR2 are MNHEY and SMNVEV. For this chain, trimming is 5 bases at the V end and 3 bases at the J end, and the number of junction bases without a gene match is 6.

The rearrangement combines TRBV27 with TRBJ2-7; 8 middle bases align to TRBD1. The sample taken for sequencing was PBMCs. This clonotype originated in a man aged 35 to 55 in good health and CMV-seronegative. The sequence in DNA is TGTGCCAGCAGTCCATGGACAGGGCACTACGAGCAGTACTTC. The encoded protein is CASSPWTGHYEQYF.